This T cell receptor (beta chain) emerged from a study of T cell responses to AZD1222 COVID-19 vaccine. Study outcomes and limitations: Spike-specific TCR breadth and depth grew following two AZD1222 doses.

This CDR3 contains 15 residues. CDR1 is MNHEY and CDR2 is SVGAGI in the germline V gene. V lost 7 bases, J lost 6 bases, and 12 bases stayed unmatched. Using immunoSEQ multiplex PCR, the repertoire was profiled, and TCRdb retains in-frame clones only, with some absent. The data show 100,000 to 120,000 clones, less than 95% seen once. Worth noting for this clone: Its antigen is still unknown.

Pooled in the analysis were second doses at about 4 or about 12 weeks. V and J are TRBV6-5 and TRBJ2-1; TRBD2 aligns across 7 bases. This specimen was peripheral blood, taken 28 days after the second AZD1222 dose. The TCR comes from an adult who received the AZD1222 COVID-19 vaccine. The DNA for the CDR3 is TGTGCCAGCACCCCTGGGGCTAGCGGATCCAATGAGCAGTTCTTC. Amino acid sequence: CASTPGASGSNEQFF.